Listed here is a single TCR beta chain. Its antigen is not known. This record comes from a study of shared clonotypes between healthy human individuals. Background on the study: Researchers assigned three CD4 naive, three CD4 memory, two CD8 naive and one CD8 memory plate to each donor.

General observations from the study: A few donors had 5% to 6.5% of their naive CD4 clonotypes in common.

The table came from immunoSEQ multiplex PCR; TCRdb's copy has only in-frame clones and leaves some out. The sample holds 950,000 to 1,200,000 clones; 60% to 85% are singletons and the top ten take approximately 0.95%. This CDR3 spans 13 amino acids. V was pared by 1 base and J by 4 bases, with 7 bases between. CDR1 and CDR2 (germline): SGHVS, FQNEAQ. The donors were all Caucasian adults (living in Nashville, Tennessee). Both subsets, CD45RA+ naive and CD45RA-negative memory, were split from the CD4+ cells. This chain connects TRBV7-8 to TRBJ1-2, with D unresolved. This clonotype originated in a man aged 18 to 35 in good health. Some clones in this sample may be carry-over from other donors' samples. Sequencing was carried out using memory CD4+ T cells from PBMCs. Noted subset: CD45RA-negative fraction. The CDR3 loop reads CASSLDRVYGYTF. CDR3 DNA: TGTGCCAGCAGCTTAGACAGAGTCTATGGCTACACCTTC.